These 18 T cell receptor beta chains were sequenced from one sample in a study of blood T cells in healthy people across ages (dated by TCRdb to 2014 to 2015). Receptors were amplified or captured by 5' RACE. These reads were obtained on an Illumina HiSeq 2500. The second PCR ran for roughly 7 to 11 cycles and used a J-beta primer mix along with a sample-barcoded 5' primer. TCRdb applied fastp at Q25 and MiXCR to the public reads, then kept only in-frame beta chains. Merged by CDR3 protein, the rows form single entries marked with the most common genes and DNA. The sample contains around 870,000 distinct CDR3 sequences, 25% to 35% of them found a single time. In total, the top ten clones hold 15% to 20% of the sample. What was sequenced was blood. These receptors were obtained from a woman of 80 years or more in good health.

This clonotype was observed at least ten times. The chain has TRBV7-2 and TRBJ1-5; TRBD1 is a possible D gene (5 bases). From germline, CDR1 is SGHTA and CDR2 FQGNSA. V gave up 5 bases and J gave up 0 bases, with 11 bases separating them. CDR3 length: 15 amino acids. This CDR3 is CASSLGGVSNQPQHF. The CDR3 DNA is TGTGCCAGCAGCCTCGGGGGAGTTAGCAATCAGCCCCAGCATTTT.

This clonotype was detected ten times or more. This chain uses TRBV5-1 with TRBJ2-3; no clear D. Per the germline V gene, CDR1 is SGHRS and CDR2 is YFSETQ. V dropped 4 bases and J dropped 0 bases, with 12 bases sitting between them. The CDR3 runs to 15 residues. CDR3 protein: CASSPSATSTDTQYF. Written as DNA, the CDR3 is TGCGCCAGCAGCCCTTCCGCGACAAGCACAGATACGCAGTATTTT.

This clonotype has ten or more counts. V usage is TRBV20-1 and J usage is TRBJ1-2; 8 bases match TRBD1. The V and J ends lost 2 bases and 8 bases, in that order; junction bases with no gene match: 4. The CDR3 covers 12 residues. Germline CDR1 DFQATT, CDR2 SNEGSKA (reference sequence). CDR3 protein: CSARTGGGGYTF. In DNA, the CDR3 is TGCAGTGCTAGAACAGGGGGTGGAGGCTACACCTTC.

Ten or more counts support this clonotype. V usage is TRBV6-5 and J usage is TRBJ2-7; D is possibly TRBD1 (5 bases). The CDR3 length is 13 residues. The V end was cut by 5 bases, the J end by 2 bases, with 10 bases between. In germline, CDR1 is MNHEY, CDR2 SVGAGI. The CDR3 here is CASSPGHTYEQYF. For the CDR3, the DNA is TGTGCCAGCAGTCCCGGACATACCTACGAGCAGTACTTC.

This clonotype has just a few counts. The rearrangement links TRBV5-1 to TRBJ2-2, with 8 positions matching TRBD1. The CDR3 covers 15 residues. V dropped 7 bases and J dropped 2; count of bases not matched to a gene: 7. Germline V lookup: CDR1 SGHRS, CDR2 YFSETQ. CDR3 nucleotide sequence: TGCGCCAGCGCGCCGGGACAGGTCAACACCGGGGAGCTGTTTTTT. Its protein is CASAPGQVNTGELFF.

In its sample, this clonotype was seen many times. This rearrangement joins TRBV20-1 to TRBJ2-5; 10 positions agree with TRBD2. CDR1 and CDR2 from the germline V gene are DFQATT and SNEGSKA (reference sequence). The J segment lost 1 base and the V segment lost 6 bases, leaving 11 bases of the junction unmatched. The CDR3 covers 16 residues. The CDR3 sequence: CSALTSSGGFQETQYF. In DNA form, the CDR3 reads TGCAGTGCCTTAACATCTAGCGGGGGTTTCCAAGAGACCCAGTACTTC.

Regarding this clonotype: This clone may be a read error of a much larger clone one base away. The V gene is TRBV7-2, the J gene TRBJ2-5; D is undetermined. The CDR3 has 12 amino acids. The V gene's germline CDR1 is SGHTA and CDR2 FQGNSA. V gave up 1 base and J gave up 11 bases, with 11 bases separating them. The CDR3 DNA is TGTGCCAGCAGCTTAGTTCCTGGTGAGCAGTACTTC. It translates to CASSLVPGEQYF.

This clonotype appeared a few times. The gene calls are TRBV20-1 and TRBJ1-6; 7 positions agree with TRBD1. CDR1 is DFQATT, CDR2 SNEGSKA, per germline (reference sequence). CDR3 size: 15 residues. Trimming cost V 2 bases and J 7 bases; bases outside gene matches: 8. CDR3: CSARFRGTANSPLHF. CDR3 coding DNA: TGCAGTGCTAGATTCCGCGGGACAGCAAATTCACCCCTCCACTTT.

Only a few counts were recorded for this clonotype. An end of the junction differs from the germline gene, which may be a read error. The V call is TRBV25-1, the J call TRBJ2-7; tentative D call: TRBD2 (6 bases). The CDR3 sequence is 13 residues long. Looked up from germline, CDR1 is MGHDK and CDR2 is SYGVNS. CDR3 DNA sequence: TGTGCCAGCAGTCCAAATGGAGGTGTGGGACTGAACTTC. Protein: CASSPNGGVGLNF.

For this clonotype: This may be a read error: a much more frequent sequence differs by one nucleotide. This chain links TRBV4-1 with TRBJ2-3; 7 bases fit TRBD1. Germline assignment: CDR1 MGHRA and CDR2 YSYEKL. This CDR3 has 15 amino acids. In DNA, the CDR3 is TGCGCCAGCAGCCAAGAAACTACAGGGACAGATGCGCAGTATTTT. This gives the protein CASSQETTGTDAQYF.

The sample holds many counts of this clonotype. In DNA form, the CDR3 reads TGTGCCAGCAGCTATTGGACAGGCAGCCAAGAGACCCAGTACTTC. Amino acids: CASSYWTGSQETQYF. The chain is built from TRBV7-9 and TRBJ2-5, with TRBD1 matching 7 bases. This CDR3 is built from 15 residues. J lost 1 base, V lost 4 bases, and 6 bases had no gene match. Germline V CDR1 and CDR2: SEHNR, FQNEAQ (reference sequence).

This clonotype was picked up many times. The chain links TRBV6-2 or TRBV6-3 to TRBJ1-2; D is undetermined. V was shortened by 6 bases and J by 4 bases, with 12 bases between the two germline ends. The V gene's germline CDR1 is MNHEY and CDR2 SVGEGT. CDR3 length: 13 amino acids. Here the CDR3 DNA reads TGTGCCAGCAGCCGCGGCGAGTTCTATGGCTACACCTTC. Translation gives CASSRGEFYGYTF.

The J gene is TRBJ2-1, the V gene TRBV9; TRBD1 aligns across 9 bases. The junction had 10 bases not matched to a gene; V was cut back by 2 bases and J by 4 bases. The CDR3 runs to 17 residues. Germline CDR1 SGDLS, CDR2 YYNGEE. The chain's CDR3 is CASSVRTGADVYNEQFF. In nucleotides, the CDR3 is TGTGCCAGCAGCGTGAGGACAGGGGCCGACGTATACAATGAGCAGTTCTTC.

The chain is built from TRBV29-1 and TRBJ1-1; 10 bases agree with TRBD1. V lost 6 bases to trimming and J lost 6 bases; unmatched junction nucleotides: 7. Germline V gene data show CDR1 as SQVTM and CDR2 as ANQGSEA. This CDR3 contains 13 residues. CDR3 DNA: TGCAGCGTGTGGCGACAGGGGGCACCTGAAGCTTTCTTT. Encoded protein: CSVWRQGAPEAFF.

The chain combines TRBV3-1 with TRBJ1-1; D is undetermined. The CDR3 has 15 residues. Trimming shortened V by 2 bases and J by 6 bases, and 16 bases separated the two germline ends. The germline gives CDR1 LGHDT, CDR2 YNNKEL (reference sequence). The CDR3 sequence: CASSQSGEGSPEAFF. In nucleotides, the CDR3 is TGTGCCAGCAGCCAATCGGGTGAAGGTAGCCCTGAAGCTTTCTTT. The complete variable domain, with remaining parts taken from reference TRBV3-1 and TRBJ1-1, reads DTAVSQTPKYLVTQMGNDKSIKCEQNLGHDTMYWYKQDSKKFLKIMFSYNNKELIINETVPNRFSPKSPDKAHLNLHINSLELGDSAVYFCASSQSGEGSPEAFFGQGTRLTVV.

This clonotype was detected ten times or more. The chain is built from TRBV10-2 and TRBJ2-3; D is unclear. This CDR3 contains 12 residues. In germline, CDR1 is WSHSY, CDR2 SAAADI. Trimming stripped 3 bases from V and 6 bases from J, with 7 bases between. The DNA for the CDR3 is TGCGCCAGCAGTGAACTGATGGATACGCAGTATTTT. It yields the protein CASSELMDTQYF.

Of note for this clonotype: This may be a read error: a much more frequent sequence differs by one nucleotide. Because it lacks the conserved phenylalanine or tryptophan at the end, this CDR3 is likely a read error. The genes are TRBV6-1 and TRBJ2-7, with D tentatively TRBD1 (6 bases). This CDR3 is built from 14 residues. V lost 10 bases, J lost 2 bases, and 18 bases lay in between. Germline CDR1 reads MNHNS; CDR2 reads SASEGT. For the CDR3, the DNA is TGTGCCAAAAGGGGACACCTATTTCCCTACGAGCAGTACCTC. Its protein is CAKRGHLFPYEQYL.

The chain links TRBV4-1 to TRBJ2-5; 7 bases align to TRBD1. Matching the DNA end better, TRBJ2-7 makes the J call doubtful. The CDR3 contains 16 residues. The germline gives CDR1 MGHRA, CDR2 YSYEKL. CDR3 coding DNA: TGCGCCAGCAGCCAAGGAAATCGGCAGGGGGACTACGAGCAGTACTTC. This gives the protein CASSQGNRQGDYEQYF.